This T cell receptor (beta chain) was found in a study of response to subunit inactivated influenza vaccine. The study's findings and limits: Authors suggested few new T cells are recruited by each seasonal influenza vaccination.

TCRdb analysed the RT-PCR reads with MiXCR anew, one entry per CDR3 protein. The sample lists hundreds of thousands of distinct CDR3 sequences; about 25% were seen once. Concerning this clonotype itself: The antigen is undetermined.

Trimming took 2 bases from V and 4 from J, leaving 11 bases between them. The CDR3 contains 14 residues. This clonotype was obtained from a man in his fifties or sixties who received an inactivated influenza vaccine. The sequencing used CD4+ T cells sorted from PBMCs, collected about 5 days after vaccination. The J gene is TRBJ2-5, the V gene TRBV12-3 or TRBV12-4; D perhaps matches TRBD1 (6 bases). The CDR3 sequence: CASSLRTVLETQYF. CDR3 sequence (DNA): TGTGCCAGCAGTTTAAGGACAGTATTAGAGACCCAGTACTTC.